These 3 T cell receptor beta chains originate from one sample sequenced in a study of blood T cell repertoires in COVID-19. Data came from immunoSEQ multiplex PCR; TCRdb stores just in-frame clones and leaves some out. The sample contains fewer than 350,000 clones, 85% to 90% of which appear only once. Sequenced input: peripheral blood. The receptors shown here come from a woman younger than 45 with COVID-19, enrolled during active disease.

This clone was detected only once. The chain has TRBV7-8 and TRBJ1-1; D call uncertain. The CDR3 contains 14 residues. In germline, CDR1 is SGHVS, CDR2 FQNEAQ. V was pared by 2 bases and J by 3 bases, with 10 bases between. The CDR3 loop is CASSLIVRDTEAFF. DNA for the CDR3: TGTGCCAGCAGCTTAATCGTCCGGGACACTGAAGCTTTCTTT.

The J gene is TRBJ2-2, the V gene TRBV3-1 (or the pseudogene TRBV3-2), with 10 bases matching TRBD2. Unmatched junction bases numbered 3, after V lost 4 bases and J lost 4 bases. The CDR3 is 15 residues long. Germline V lookup: CDR1 LGHDT, CDR2 YNNKEL (reference sequence). CDR3 residues: CASSLLAGATGELFF. The CDR3 DNA follows: TGTGCCAGCAGCCTGCTAGCGGGGGCCACCGGGGAGCTGTTTTTT.

The chain carries TRBV19 and TRBJ1-5; 8 positions match TRBD1. Germline CDR1 is LNHDA and CDR2 is SQIVND (reference sequence). V shed 6 bases, J shed 2 bases, and the junction held 6 bases outside the gene matches. The CDR3 has 15 amino acids. As DNA, the CDR3 is TGTGCCAGTAGGACGGACAGGGAAGGCAATCAGCCCCAGCATTTT. This gives the protein CASRTDREGNQPQHF.